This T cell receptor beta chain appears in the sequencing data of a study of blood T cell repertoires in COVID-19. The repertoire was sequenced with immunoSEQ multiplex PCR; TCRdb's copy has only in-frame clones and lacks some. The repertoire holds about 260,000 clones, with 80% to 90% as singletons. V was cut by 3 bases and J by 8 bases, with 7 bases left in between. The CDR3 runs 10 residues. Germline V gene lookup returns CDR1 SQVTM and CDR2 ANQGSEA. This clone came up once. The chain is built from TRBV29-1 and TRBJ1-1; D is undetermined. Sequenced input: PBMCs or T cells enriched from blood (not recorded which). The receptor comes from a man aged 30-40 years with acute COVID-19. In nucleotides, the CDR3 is TGCAGCGTTGACTATCCGGAAGCTTTCTTT. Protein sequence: CSVDYPEAFF. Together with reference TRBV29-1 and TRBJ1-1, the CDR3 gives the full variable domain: SAVISQKPSRDICQRGTSLTIQCQVDSQVTMMFWYRQQPGQSLTLIATANQGSEATYESGFVIDKFPISRPNLTFSTLTVSNMSPEDSSIYLCSVDYPEAFFGQGTRLTVV.